This paragraph reports one T cell receptor (beta chain). The sample is drawn from a study of OX40 agonist ivuxolimab in advanced cancers. V lost 4 bases, J lost 8 bases, and 18 bases lay in between. Germline CDR1 GTSNPN, CDR2 SVGIG (reference sequence). The CDR3 runs to 13 residues. This table comes from immunoSEQ multiplex PCR, and its TCRdb copy is limited to in-frame clones, with some not included. The sample records 80,000 to 100,000 clones, about 90% being singletons. This TCR derives from an adult with an advanced solid tumor such as melanoma, head and neck, liver or kidney cancer. V and J are TRBV30 and TRBJ2-7; the D gene is possibly TRBD2 (6 bases). Sequencing used CD4+ or CD8+ T cells sorted from blood, obtained in a trial of the OX40 agonist ivuxolimab. CDR3 loop: CAWNFPGVGKQYF. The CDR3 DNA sequence: TGTGCCTGGAATTTTCCGGGAGTTGGGAAGCAGTACTTC. The entire variable domain, with the rest obtained from reference TRBV30 and TRBJ2-7, is as follows: SQTIHQWPATLVQPVGSPLSLECTVEGTSNPNLYWYRQAAGRGLQLLFYSVGIGQISSEVPQNLSASRPQDRQFILSSKKLLLSDSGFYLCAWNFPGVGKQYFGPGTRLTVT.